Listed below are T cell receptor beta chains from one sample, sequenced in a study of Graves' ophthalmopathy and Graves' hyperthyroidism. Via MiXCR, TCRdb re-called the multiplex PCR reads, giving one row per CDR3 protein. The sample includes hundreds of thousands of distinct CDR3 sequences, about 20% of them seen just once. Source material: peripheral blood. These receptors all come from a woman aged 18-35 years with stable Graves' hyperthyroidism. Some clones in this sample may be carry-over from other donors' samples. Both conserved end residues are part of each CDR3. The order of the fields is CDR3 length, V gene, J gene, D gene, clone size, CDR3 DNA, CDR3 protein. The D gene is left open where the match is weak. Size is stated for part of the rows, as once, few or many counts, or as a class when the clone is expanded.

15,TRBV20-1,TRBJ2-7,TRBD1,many,TGCAGTGCTAGAGGTCGCGACAGGGGGTTCTACGAGCAGTACTTC,CSARGRDRGFYEQYF
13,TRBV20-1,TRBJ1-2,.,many,TGCAGTGCTGGGGATCAGGAAAACTATGGCTACACCTTC,CSAGDQENYGYTF
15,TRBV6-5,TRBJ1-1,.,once,TGTGCCAGCAGTTGGCACCAGAGGCTTAACACTGAAGCTTTCTTT,CASSWHQRLNTEAFF
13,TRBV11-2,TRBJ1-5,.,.,TGTGCCAGCAGCTGCCGGAGCTATCAGCCCCAGCATTTT,CASSCRSYQPQHF
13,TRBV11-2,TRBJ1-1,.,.,TGTGCCAGCGCCCAGGGTTCGAACACTGAAGCTTTCTTT,CASAQGSNTEAFF
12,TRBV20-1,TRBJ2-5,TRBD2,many,TGCAGTGCGGTCGGGGGGAAGGAGACCCAGTACTTC,CSAVGGKETQYF
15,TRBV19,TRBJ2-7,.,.,TGTGCCAGTAGCAAAGCGGACACCCCTTCCTACGAGCAGTACTTC,CASSKADTPSYEQYF
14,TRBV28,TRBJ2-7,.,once,TGTGCCAGCAGTTTATACGGGGAACACTACGAGCAGTACTTC,CASSLYGEHYEQYF
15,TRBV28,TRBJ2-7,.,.,TGTGCCAGCAGTAAACCAGGGGTTTCCCCCTACGAGCAGTACTTC,CASSKPGVSPYEQYF
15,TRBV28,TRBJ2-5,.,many,TGTGCCAGCAGTTTACGTTCTGGACACCAAGAGACCCAGTACTTC,CASSLRSGHQETQYF
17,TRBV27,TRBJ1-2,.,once,TGTGCCAGCAGTTTGCACACAGGGACGTCCACTAACTATGGCTACACCTTC,CASSLHTGTSTNYGYTF
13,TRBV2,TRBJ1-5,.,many,TGTGCCAGCAGGGAAAGCTCGGGGCAGCCCCAGCATTTT,CASRESSGQPQHF
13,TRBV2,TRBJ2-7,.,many,TGTGCCAGCAGTGAAGGGGGTACTGACGAGCAGTACTTC,CASSEGGTDEQYF
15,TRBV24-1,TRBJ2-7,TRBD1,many,TGTGCCACCAGTGAAACCGGGACAGGGCGGTACGAGCAGTACTTC,CATSETGTGRYEQYF
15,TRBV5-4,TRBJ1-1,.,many,TGTGCCAGCAGCCTGGAAAAGGGAATGGGGACTGAAGCTTTCTTT,CASSLEKGMGTEAFF
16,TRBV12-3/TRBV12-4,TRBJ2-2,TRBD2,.,TGTGCCAGCAGTTTCGTAGCGGGAGAGGAGGGCGGGGAGCTGTTTTTT,CASSFVAGEEGGELFF
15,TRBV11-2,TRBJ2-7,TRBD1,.,TGTGCCAGCAGCCCATCGACAGGGCCAATCTACGAGCAGTACTTC,CASSPSTGPIYEQYF
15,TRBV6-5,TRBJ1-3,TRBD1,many,TGTGCCAGCAGTTCCCAAGGACAGGGGAGAAACACCATATATTTT,CASSSQGQGRNTIYF
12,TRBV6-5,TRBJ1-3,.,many,TGTGCCAGCCGATCCTCTGGAAACACCATATATTTT,CASRSSGNTIYF
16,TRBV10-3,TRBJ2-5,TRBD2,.,TGTGCCATCAGTGATAGCGGGAGGGCGAAACAAGAGACCCAGTACTTC,CAISDSGRAKQETQYF
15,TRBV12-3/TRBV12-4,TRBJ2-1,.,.,TGTGCCAGCAGTTCGGCGGGAAGTGCGTACAATGAGCAGTTCTTC,CASSSAGSAYNEQFF
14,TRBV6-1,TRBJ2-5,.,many,TGTGCCAGCAGTGACCCGGTCGGGGCAGGGACCCAGTACTTC,CASSDPVGAGTQYF
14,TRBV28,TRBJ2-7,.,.,TGTGCCAGCAGTTCCCAGGGGTCAACCTACGAGCAGTACTTC,CASSSQGSTYEQYF
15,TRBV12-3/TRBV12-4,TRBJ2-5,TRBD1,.,TGTGCCAGCAGTTTCGGACAGGGGGTCGAAGAGACCCAGTACTTC,CASSFGQGVEETQYF
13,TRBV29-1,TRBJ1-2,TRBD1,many,TGCAGCGTTGGTTCTCCGACAGGGGATGGCTACACCTTC,CSVGSPTGDGYTF
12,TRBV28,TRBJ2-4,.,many,TGTGCCAGCAGCCCCGGCCGTAACATTCAGTACTTC,CASSPGRNIQYF
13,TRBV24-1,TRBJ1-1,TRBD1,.,TGTGCCACCAGTGATACAGGACAGGGTGAAGCTTTCTTT,CATSDTGQGEAFF
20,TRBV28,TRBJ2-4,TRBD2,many,TGTGCCAGCAGACCCTCCAGCGGGAGAGCCTCCCCTCTAGCCAAAAACATTCAGTACTTC,CASRPSSGRASPLAKNIQYF
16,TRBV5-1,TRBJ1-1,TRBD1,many,TGCGCCAGCAGTCCAGGGACAGGGCAAAATGGGACTGAAGCTTTCTTT,CASSPGTGQNGTEAFF
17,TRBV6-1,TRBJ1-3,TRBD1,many,TGTGCCAGCAGTGGACCGGGACAGGGGGTATTTGGAAACACCATATATTTT,CASSGPGQGVFGNTIYF
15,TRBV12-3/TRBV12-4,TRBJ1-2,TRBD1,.,TGTGCCAGCCGTTGGACAGGGGGTAGGAACTATGGCTACACCTTC,CASRWTGGRNYGYTF
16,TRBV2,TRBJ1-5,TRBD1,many,TGTGCCAGCAGTCAGGGGGCGAATCGTCAGAATCAGCCCCAGCATTTT,CASSQGANRQNQPQHF
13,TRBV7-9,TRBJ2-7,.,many,TGTGCCAGCAGGCCCGACAGGTGGAACGAGCAGTACTTC,CASRPDRWNEQYF
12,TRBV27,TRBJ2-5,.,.,TGTGCCAGCGGAACTAGCAGGAAGACCCAGTACTTC,CASGTSRKTQYF
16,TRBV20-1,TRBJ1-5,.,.,TGCAGTGCTAGAAGAGGTTACAGGGCTGGCAATCAGCCCCAGCATTTT,CSARRGYRAGNQPQHF
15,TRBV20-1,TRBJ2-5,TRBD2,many,TGCAGTGCTAGAGCCGGGACTAGCGGTTACGAGACCCAGTACTTC,CSARAGTSGYETQYF
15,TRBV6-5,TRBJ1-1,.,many,TGTGCCAGCAGTTACTCTAATTGGCAGTCAACTGAAGCTTTCTTT,CASSYSNWQSTEAFF
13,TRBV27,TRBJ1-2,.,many,TGTGCCAGCAGTACACACAGGGCGGGAGGCTACACCTTC,CASSTHRAGGYTF
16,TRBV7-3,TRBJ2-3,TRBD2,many,TGTGCCAGCAGCTCTCCTAGCGGGGGGGTGGCAGATACGCAGTATTTT,CASSSPSGGVADTQYF
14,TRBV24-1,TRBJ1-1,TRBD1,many,TGTGCCACCAGTGAGGACAGGGAGGACACTGAAGCTTTCTTT,CATSEDREDTEAFF
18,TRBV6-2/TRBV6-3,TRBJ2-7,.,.,TGTGCCAGCAGTTACTCACATCCGACAGGCCCCGCGCCCTACGAGCAGTACTTC,CASSYSHPTGPAPYEQYF
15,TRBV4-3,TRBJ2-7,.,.,TGCGCCAGCAGCCAAGACAGGGGGGATGCCTACGAGCAGTACTTC,CASSQDRGDAYEQYF
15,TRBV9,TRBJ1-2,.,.,TGTGCCAGCAGCGTCTCCGGGCAGGGCGGCTATGGCTACACCTTC,CASSVSGQGGYGYTF
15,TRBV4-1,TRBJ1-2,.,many,TGCGCCAGCAGCCAAGATGGTCGGATGGGCTATGGCTACACCTTC,CASSQDGRMGYGYTF
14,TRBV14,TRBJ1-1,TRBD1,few,TGTGCCAGGACAGGGGTTCGTGGGGCCACTGAAGCTTTCTTT,CARTGVRGATEAFF
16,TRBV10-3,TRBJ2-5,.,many,TGTGCCATCAGTGTGGGGCAGGGGGGGACCCAAGAGACCCAGTACTTC,CAISVGQGGTQETQYF
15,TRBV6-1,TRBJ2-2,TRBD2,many,TGTGCCAGCAGGCAGACTAGCCTGAACACCGGGGAGCTGTTTTTT,CASRQTSLNTGELFF
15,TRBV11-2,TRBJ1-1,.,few,TGTGCCAGCAGCTTAATCTCAAGGGTAAACACTGAAGCTTTCTTT,CASSLISRVNTEAFF
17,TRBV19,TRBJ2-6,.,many,TGTGCCAGTAGCAACCCTCGGGCCGTAGGTGGGGCCAACGTCCTGACTTTC,CASSNPRAVGGANVLTF